This TCR beta chain was retrieved from a study of blood T cell repertoires in COVID-19. Study background: Some COVID-19 samples were acute and others convalescent; all came from the United States, Italy and Spain. The cDNA or gDNA used as material had been derived from T cells, B-cell-depleted T cells, or PBMCs.

Germline V gene data show CDR1 as SGHTA and CDR2 as FQGNSA. The CDR3 length is 16 residues. V shed 5 bases and J 5 bases; nucleotides not matched to a gene: 7. In the authors' methods: Reference gene primers were amplified, and this amplification served to estimate nucleated cell counts. Sequencing used immunoSEQ multiplex PCR; TCRdb keeps in-frame clones, though not all of them. V and J calls and clone size are those listed in that table; D and trimming were worked out from the DNA. The sample contains approximately 91,000 clones, approximately 77% of which appear only once. This TCR derives from a woman older than 75 with acute or convalescent COVID-19. The sequenced sample was peripheral blood. V usage is TRBV7-2 and J usage is TRBJ2-2; 11 positions agree with TRBD2. CDR3 residues: CASSITSGGWTGELFF. DNA of the CDR3: TGTGCCAGCAGCATCACTAGCGGGGGATGGACCGGGGAGCTGTTTTTT. Together with reference TRBV7-2 and TRBJ2-2, the CDR3 gives the full variable domain: GAGVSQSPSNKVTEKGKDVELRCDPISGHTALYWYRQSLGQGLEFLIYFQGNSAPDKSGLPSDRFSAERTGGSVSTLTIQRTQQEDSAVYLCASSITSGGWTGELFFGEGSRLTVL.